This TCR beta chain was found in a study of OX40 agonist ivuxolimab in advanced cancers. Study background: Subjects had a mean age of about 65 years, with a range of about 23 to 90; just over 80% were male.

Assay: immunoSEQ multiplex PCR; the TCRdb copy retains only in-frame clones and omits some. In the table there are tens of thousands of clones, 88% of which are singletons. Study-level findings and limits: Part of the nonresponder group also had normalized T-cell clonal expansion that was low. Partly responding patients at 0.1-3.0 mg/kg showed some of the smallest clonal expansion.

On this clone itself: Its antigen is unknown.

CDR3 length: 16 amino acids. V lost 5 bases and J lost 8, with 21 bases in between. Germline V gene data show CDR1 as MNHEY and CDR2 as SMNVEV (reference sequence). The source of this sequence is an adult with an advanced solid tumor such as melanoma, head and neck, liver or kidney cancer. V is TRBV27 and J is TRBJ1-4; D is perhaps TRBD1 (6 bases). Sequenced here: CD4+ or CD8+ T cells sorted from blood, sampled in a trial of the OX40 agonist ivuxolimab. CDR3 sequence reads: CASSGDSGALGEKLFF. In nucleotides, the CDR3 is TGTGCCAGCAGTGGTGACTCAGGGGCTCTTGGAGAAAAACTGTTTTTT.